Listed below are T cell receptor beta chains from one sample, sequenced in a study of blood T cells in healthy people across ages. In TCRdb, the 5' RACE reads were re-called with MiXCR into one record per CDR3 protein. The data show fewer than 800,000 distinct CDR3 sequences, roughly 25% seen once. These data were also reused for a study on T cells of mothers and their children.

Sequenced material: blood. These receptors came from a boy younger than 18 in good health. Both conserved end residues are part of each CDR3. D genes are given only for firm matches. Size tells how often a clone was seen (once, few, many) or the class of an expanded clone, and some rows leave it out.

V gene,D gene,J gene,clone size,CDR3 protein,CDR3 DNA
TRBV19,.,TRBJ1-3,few,CVSTGDRTSSGNTIYF,TGTGTCAGTACCGGCGACAGGACGAGCTCTGGAAACACCATATATTTT
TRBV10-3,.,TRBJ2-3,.,CAISEPARGSADTQYF,TGTGCCATCAGTGAGCCTGCCCGTGGGTCGGCAGATACGCAGTATTTT
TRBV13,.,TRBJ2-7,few,CASSGNAYEQYF,TGTGCCAGCAGCGGGAATGCCTACGAGCAGTACTTC
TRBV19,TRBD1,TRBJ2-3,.,CASSLRTGFTDTQYF,TGTGCCAGTAGTCTAAGGACAGGCTTCACAGATACGCAGTATTTT
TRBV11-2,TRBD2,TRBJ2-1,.,CASSLIPAGEMKYNEQFF,TGTGCCAGCAGCTTAATCCCTGCGGGAGAGATGAAATACAATGAGCAGTTCTTC
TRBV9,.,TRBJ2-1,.,CASSVGAGNEQFF,TGTGCCAGCAGCGTAGGCGCTGGCAATGAGCAGTTCTTC
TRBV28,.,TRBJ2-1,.,CASIAEGSSEQFF,TGTGCCAGCATCGCCGAGGGAAGCTCTGAGCAGTTCTTC
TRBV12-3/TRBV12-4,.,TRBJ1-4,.,CASRTGTPKLFF,TGTGCCAGCCGTACGGGGACACCAAAACTGTTTTTT
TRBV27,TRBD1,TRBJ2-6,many,CASSPDRAGANVLTF,TGTGCCAGCAGTCCCGACAGGGCTGGGGCCAACGTCCTGACTTTC
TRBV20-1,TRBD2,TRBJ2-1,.,CSARLAGVDEQFF,TGCAGTGCTAGACTAGCGGGAGTGGATGAGCAGTTCTTC
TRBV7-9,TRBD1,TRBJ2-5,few,CASSTGTGTGFPETQYF,TGTGCCAGCAGCACGGGAACCGGGACAGGGTTCCCAGAGACCCAGTACTTC
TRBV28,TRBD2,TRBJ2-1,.,CASSLAGARNEQFF,TGTGCCAGCAGCCTAGCGGGAGCGCGGAATGAGCAGTTCTTC
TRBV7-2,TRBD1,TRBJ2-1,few,CASSTRQGRDEQFF,TGTGCCAGCAGCACACGACAGGGTCGGGATGAGCAGTTCTTC
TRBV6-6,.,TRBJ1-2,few,CASRPWGEGGYTF,TGTGCCAGCAGACCCTGGGGAGAGGGAGGCTACACCTTC
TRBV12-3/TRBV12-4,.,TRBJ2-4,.,CASSPTDFAVAKNIQYF,TGTGCCAGCAGTCCCACGGATTTTGCGGTGGCCAAAAACATTCAGTACTTC
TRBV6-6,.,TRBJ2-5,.,CASSYSPRSQETQYF,TGTGCCAGCAGTTACTCCCCCCGCAGCCAAGAGACCCAGTACTTC
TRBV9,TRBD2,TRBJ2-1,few,CASRPTSGAEDEQFF,TGTGCCAGCAGACCTACTAGCGGGGCCGAGGATGAGCAGTTCTTC
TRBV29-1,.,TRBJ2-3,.,CSGSTGFGDTQYF,TGCAGCGGGTCAACAGGGTTCGGCGATACGCAGTATTTT
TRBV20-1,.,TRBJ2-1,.,CSARDLLGGNEQFF,TGCAGTGCTAGAGATCTGCTGGGTGGGAATGAGCAGTTCTTC
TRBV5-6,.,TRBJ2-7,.,CASSLGGGEWSYEQYF,TGTGCCAGCAGCTTGGGGGGCGGGGAATGGTCCTACGAGCAGTACTTC
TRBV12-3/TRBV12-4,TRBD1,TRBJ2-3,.,CASTPGQGSTDTQYF,TGTGCCAGCACCCCGGGACAGGGGAGCACAGATACGCAGTATTTT
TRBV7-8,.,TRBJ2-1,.,CASREGNNEQFF,TGTGCCAGTCGAGAGGGGAATAATGAGCAGTTCTTC
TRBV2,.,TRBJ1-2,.,CASSEGVGANYGYTF,TGTGCCAGCAGTGAAGGGGTAGGAGCTAACTATGGCTACACCTTC
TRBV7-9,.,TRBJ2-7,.,CASSLVGGRALNEQYF,TGTGCCAGCAGCTTAGTAGGCGGCAGGGCGCTGAACGAGCAGTACTTC
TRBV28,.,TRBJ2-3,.,CASRHRGTTQYF,TGTGCCAGCAGGCACAGAGGGACTACGCAGTATTTT
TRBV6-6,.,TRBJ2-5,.,CASSYTSKEETRYF,TGTGCCAGCAGTTATACTAGCAAGGAAGAGACCCGGTACTTC
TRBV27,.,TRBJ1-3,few,CATGGGGAHSGNTIYF,TGTGCCACCGGAGGTGGGGGGGCCCACTCTGGAAACACCATATATTTT
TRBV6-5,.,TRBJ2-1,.,CASSPDYYYNEQFF,TGTGCCAGCAGCCCAGACTATTACTACAATGAGCAGTTCTTC
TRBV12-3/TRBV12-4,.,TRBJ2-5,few,CASSLDGGEKETQYF,TGTGCCAGCAGTTTAGACGGCGGGGAGAAAGAGACCCAGTACTTC
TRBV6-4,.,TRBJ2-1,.,CASSDEGYNEQFF,TGTGCCAGCAGTGACGAGGGCTACAATGAGCAGTTCTTC
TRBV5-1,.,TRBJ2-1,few,CASSRSEIGYNEQFF,TGCGCCAGCAGCCGCTCGGAGATTGGTTACAATGAGCAGTTCTTC
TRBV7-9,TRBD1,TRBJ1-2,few,CASSLATGNDYGYTF,TGTGCCAGCAGCTTAGCGACAGGGAACGACTATGGCTACACCTTC
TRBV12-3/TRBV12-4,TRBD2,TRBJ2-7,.,CASRSSGGYEQYF,TGTGCCAGCAGGTCGAGCGGGGGGTACGAGCAGTACTTC
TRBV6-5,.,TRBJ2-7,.,CASSPYRGIYEQYF,TGTGCCAGCAGTCCCTACCGGGGGATCTACGAGCAGTACTTC
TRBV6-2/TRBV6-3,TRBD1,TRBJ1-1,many,CASSSSETGAFF,TGTGCCAGCAGTTCGTCCGAGACAGGGGCTTTCTTT
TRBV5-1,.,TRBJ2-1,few,CASSLATGGAYNEQFF,TGCGCCAGCAGCCTAGCGACTGGAGGGGCCTACAATGAGCAGTTCTTC
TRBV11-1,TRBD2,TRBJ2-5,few,CASSLGRWALAGEETQYF,TGTGCCAGCAGCTTAGGCCGGTGGGCCCTAGCGGGAGAAGAGACCCAGTACTTC
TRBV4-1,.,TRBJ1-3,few,CASSHLHAPGGALGNTIYF,TGCGCCAGCAGCCATTTACACGCCCCCGGGGGCGCGCTCGGAAACACCATATATTTT
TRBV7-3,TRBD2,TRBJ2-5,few,CASSLTFVPAGEETQYF,TGTGCCAGCAGCTTAACGTTCGTTCCAGCGGGAGAAGAGACCCAGTACTTC
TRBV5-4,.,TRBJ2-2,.,CASSGSGGESGELFF,TGTGCCAGCAGCGGAAGCGGAGGGGAGAGCGGGGAGCTGTTTTTT
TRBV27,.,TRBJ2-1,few,CASSFPGGNSYNEQFF,TGTGCCAGCAGTTTCCCGGGGGGCAACTCCTACAATGAGCAGTTCTTC